Sequencing of this T cell receptor (beta chain) was carried out in a study of blood T cells in healthy people across ages (dated by TCRdb to the mid-2010s). For context, the study as a whole: In model experiments, template switching captured about one uniquely barcoded TCR beta cDNA molecule for every two T cells. Age-related changes in TCR beta repertoire diversity were measured in the study by deep sequencing normalized with unique cDNA molecular identifiers. Donors were grouped into four age groups: young (average roughly 17 years), middle-aged (roughly 40), aged (roughly 62) and long-lived (82). To avoid experimental bias, donors of different ages were distributed randomly across sequencing lanes. Using the same blood draw, the study looked at two additional independent replicas of 1 million unique cDNA reads for two donors, one aged 18 to 30 and the other aged 80 or older.

Trimming costs V 1 base and J 5 bases, and their ends lie 10 bases apart. The CDR3 runs 14 amino acids, cysteine and phenylalanine included. CDR3 DNA only is kept here, 42 bases in frame from base 1. CDR1 and CDR2 are read off the germline V gene as SGHVS and FQNEAQ. Paper-wide results and their limitations: Bulk unsorted PBMC profiling prevented conclusive comparison of naive and antigen-experienced compartments. Estimates of total diversity based on one million sequenced T cells were regarded as lower bounds and as underestimates. Observed TCR beta diversity per million T cells fell roughly linearly with age, and a significant reduction was already apparent by age around 40. The CMV infection status of donors was not known, potentially confounding age-related changes in expanded clonotypes. There was a strong correlation between observed TCR beta diversity and the percentage of naive T cells measured by flow cytometry. Compared with the aged group, the long-lived group had more naive CD4+ T cells, fewer expanded clones and increased TCR diversity, a pattern suggesting age selection.

Libraries were prepared through 5' RACE. Sequencing was performed on an Illumina HiSeq 2500. A second PCR of roughly 7 to 12 cycles was run with a J-beta primer mix and a sample-barcoded 5' primer. A unique molecular identifier was introduced onto each TCR beta cDNA molecule by a template-switch 5' adaptor carrying 12 random nucleotides. Each sample yielded at least 2.5 million CDR3-containing paired-end reads. The Mint cDNA synthesis kit, primed by a TRBC-specific oligonucleotide, was used to synthesize first-strand cDNA from all RNA. All cDNA was treated with uracil-DNA glycosylase and then went through a first 18-cycle PCR with the universal primers M1SS and BC2_uni_R. Regarding the original processing steps: Each sample was normalized by randomly selecting 1 million high-quality reads, each carrying a distinct molecular identifier. Reads sharing molecular identifiers were discarded rather than binned into consensus sequences. MiTCR, run with a Q25 quality threshold and the strictest error-elimination algorithm, handled CDR3 identification, clonotype clustering and error correction. A nonparametric unseen species model using Euler transformation provided a lower-bound estimate of total TCR beta diversity. TCRdb cleaned the public reads at Q25 with fastp, built clones with MiXCR and kept in-frame beta chains. Identical CDR3 protein sequences are pooled into one entry, listed with their most common genes and DNA. TCRdb's processing, not the study's, gives the V and J calls here. Present in this sample are fewer than 1.5 million distinct CDR3 sequences, around two fifths of which were seen just once. Jointly, the top ten make up 7.9% of the sample.

Donors were roughly 40 systemically healthy Caucasian individuals from Russia aged roughly 6 to 90 years. Ten milliliters of peripheral blood were drawn from each donor into EDTA-treated Vacutainer tubes. Ficoll-Paque density-gradient centrifugation was used to isolate PBMCs, with at least 7 million per sample. Total RNA, at least 6 micrograms per sample, was extracted from PBMCs with Trizol reagent. Naive CD45RAhigh/CD27high T cell percentages were measured by flow cytometry on a PBMC aliquot from every donor. A word on this clonotype: Its antigen specificity is not known. Base-call qualities are not available, and no considerably larger clone is one nucleotide away.

The sequence derives from a woman under 30 in good health. The V and J genes are TRBV7-8 and TRBJ2-3, with no D gene named confidently. The sequencing input was blood. The sequenced DNA: TGTGCCAGCAGCTTAGTGGCGGCCAGAGATACGCAGTATTTT. Its coded protein is CASSLVAARDTQYF.